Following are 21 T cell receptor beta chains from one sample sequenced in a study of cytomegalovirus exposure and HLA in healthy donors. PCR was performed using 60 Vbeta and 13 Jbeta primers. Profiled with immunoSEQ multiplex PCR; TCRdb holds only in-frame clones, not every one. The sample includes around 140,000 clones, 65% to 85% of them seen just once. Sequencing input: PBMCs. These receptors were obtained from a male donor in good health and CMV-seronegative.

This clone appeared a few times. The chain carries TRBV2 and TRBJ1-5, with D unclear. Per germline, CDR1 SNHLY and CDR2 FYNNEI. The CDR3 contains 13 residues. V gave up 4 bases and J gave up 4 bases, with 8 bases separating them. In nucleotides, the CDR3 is TGTGCCAGCAGTGCCTACGGTAATCAGCCCCAGCATTTT. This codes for CASSAYGNQPQHF.

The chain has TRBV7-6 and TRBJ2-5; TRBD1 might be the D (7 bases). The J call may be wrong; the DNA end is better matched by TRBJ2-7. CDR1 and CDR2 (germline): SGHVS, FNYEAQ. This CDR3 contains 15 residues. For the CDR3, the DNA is TGTGCCAGCAGCCCAGCAGGCGGGACAGTCTACGAGCAGTACTTC. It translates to CASSPAGGTVYEQYF.

DNA of the CDR3: TGTGCCAGCAGTCATAACCGAGGCACAGATACGCAGTATTTT. As protein: CASSHNRGTDTQYF. This sequence joins TRBV6-6 and TRBJ2-3; no firm D call. Trimming removed 5 bases at V and 1 base at J, with 10 bases between. Germline CDR1 reads MNHNY; CDR2 reads SVGAGI (reference sequence). CDR3 length equals 14 residues.

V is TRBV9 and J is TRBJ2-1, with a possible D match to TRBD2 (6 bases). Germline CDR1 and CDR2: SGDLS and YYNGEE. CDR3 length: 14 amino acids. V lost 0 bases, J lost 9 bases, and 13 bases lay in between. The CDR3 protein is CASSVGSGEVEQFF. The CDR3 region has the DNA TGTGCCAGCAGCGTAGGGTCGGGAGAGGTTGAGCAGTTCTTC. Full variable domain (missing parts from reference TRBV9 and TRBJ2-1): DSGVTQTPKHLITATGQRVTLRCSPRSGDLSVYWYQQSLDQGLQFLIQYYNGEERAKGNILERFSAQQFPDLHSELNLSSLELGDSALYFCASSVGSGEVEQFFGPGTRLTVL.

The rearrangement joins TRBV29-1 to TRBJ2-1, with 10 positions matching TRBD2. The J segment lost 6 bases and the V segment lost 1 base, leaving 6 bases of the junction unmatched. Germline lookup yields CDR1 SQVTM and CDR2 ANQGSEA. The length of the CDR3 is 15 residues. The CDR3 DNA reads TGCAGCGTTGAAGTGCTAGCGGGGGAGGGCAATGAGCAGTTCTTC. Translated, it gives CSVEVLAGEGNEQFF.

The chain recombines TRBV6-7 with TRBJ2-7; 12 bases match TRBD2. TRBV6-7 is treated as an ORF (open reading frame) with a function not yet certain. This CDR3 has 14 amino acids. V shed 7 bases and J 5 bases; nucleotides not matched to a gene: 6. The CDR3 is CASMTSGSVHEQYF. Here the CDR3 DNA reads TGTGCCAGCATGACTAGCGGGAGCGTCCACGAGCAGTACTTC.

In DNA, the CDR3 is TGTGCCAGTGGACTCGGACTAGGGCCCTACAATGAGCAGTTCTTC. Translation gives CASGLGLGPYNEQFF. J is TRBJ2-1 and V is TRBV19, with 7 bases lining up with TRBD2. This CDR3 is built from 15 residues. CDR1 is LNHDA and CDR2 is SQIVND in the germline V gene (reference sequence). V lost 8 bases and J lost 2; bases outside the gene matches: 9.

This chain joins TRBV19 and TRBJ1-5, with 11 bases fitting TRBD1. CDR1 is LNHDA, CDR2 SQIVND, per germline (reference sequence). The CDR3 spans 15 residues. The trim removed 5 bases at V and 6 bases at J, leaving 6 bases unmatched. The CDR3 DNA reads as TGTGCCAGTAGTGGGGGACAGGGGGTGAGTCAGCCCCAGCATTTT. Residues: CASSGGQGVSQPQHF.

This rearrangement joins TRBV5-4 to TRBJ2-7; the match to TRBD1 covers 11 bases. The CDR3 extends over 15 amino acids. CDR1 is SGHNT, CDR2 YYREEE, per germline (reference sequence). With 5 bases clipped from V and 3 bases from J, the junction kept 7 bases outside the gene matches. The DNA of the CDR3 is TGTGCCAGCAGTTACCGGACAGGGGGCCTCTACGAGCAGTACTTC. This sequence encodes CASSYRTGGLYEQYF.

CDR3 in amino acids: CASSNYPGGPQHF. The CDR3 region has the DNA TGTGCCAGCAGCAATTATCCAGGGGGGCCCCAGCATTTT. The chain carries TRBV7-2 and TRBJ1-5; 7 nucleotides agree with TRBD1. Germline values: CDR1 SGHTA, CDR2 FQGNSA. V lost 5 bases to trimming and J lost 9 bases; unmatched junction nucleotides: 7. The CDR3 contains 13 residues.

As DNA, the CDR3 is TGTGCCAGCAGCTTAAGAGCGGCGCCCCCCGAAGGGGGCTACACCTTC. Translation gives CASSLRAAPPEGGYTF. The chain joins TRBV7-2 to TRBJ1-2, with D hard to call. CDR3 length equals 16 residues. Germline V gives CDR1 SGHTA, CDR2 FQGNSA. The V end was cut by 2 bases, the J end by 8 bases, with 21 bases between.

As DNA, the CDR3 is TGCGCCAGCAGCTTGCCTAGCGGGAGGGCGACCTACAATGAGCAGTTCTTC. Residues: CASSLPSGRATYNEQFF. The chain uses TRBV5-1 and TRBJ2-1; 12 bases agree with TRBD2. This CDR3 spans 17 amino acids. CDR1 SGHRS and CDR2 YFSETQ come from the germline V gene. With V trimmed by 1 base and J by 2 bases, 4 bases remained unmatched.

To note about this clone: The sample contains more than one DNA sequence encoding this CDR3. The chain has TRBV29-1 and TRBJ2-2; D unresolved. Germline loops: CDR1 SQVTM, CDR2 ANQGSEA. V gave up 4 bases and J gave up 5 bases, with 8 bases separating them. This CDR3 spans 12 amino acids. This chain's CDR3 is CSVVPGTGELFF. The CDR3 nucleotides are TGCAGCGTTGTACCGGGTACCGGGGAGCTGTTTTTT.

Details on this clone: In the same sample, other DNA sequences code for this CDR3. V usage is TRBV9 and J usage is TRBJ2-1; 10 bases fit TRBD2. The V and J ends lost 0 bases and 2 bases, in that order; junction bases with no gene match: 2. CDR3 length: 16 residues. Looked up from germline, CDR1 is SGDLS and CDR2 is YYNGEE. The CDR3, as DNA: TGTGCCAGCAGCGTAGGGCTAGCGGGAGCCTACAATGAGCAGTTCTTC. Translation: CASSVGLAGAYNEQFF.

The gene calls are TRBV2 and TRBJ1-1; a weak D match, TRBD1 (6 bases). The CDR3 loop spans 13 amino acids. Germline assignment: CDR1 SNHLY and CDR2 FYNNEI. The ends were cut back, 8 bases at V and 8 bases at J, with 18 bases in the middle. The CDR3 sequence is CASLSGGRGEAFF. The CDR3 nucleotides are TGTGCCAGCCTATCGGGGGGGAGGGGGGAAGCTTTCTTT.

The CDR3 region is CASSLHTNPGYTF. The CDR3 DNA reads TGTGCCAGCAGCTTACACACCAACCCTGGCTACACCTTC. The rearrangement links TRBV7-2 to TRBJ1-2, with D hard to call. The CDR3 spans 13 residues. The V end lost 2 bases, the J end lost 7 bases, and 11 bases lay between the germline ends. CDR1 and CDR2 (germline): SGHTA, FQGNSA.

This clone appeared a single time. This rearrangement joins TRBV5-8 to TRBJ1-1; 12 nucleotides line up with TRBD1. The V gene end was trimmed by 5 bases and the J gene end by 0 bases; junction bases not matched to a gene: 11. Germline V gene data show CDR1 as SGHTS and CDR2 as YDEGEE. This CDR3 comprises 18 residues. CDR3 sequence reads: CASSRRDRGRQVNTEAFF. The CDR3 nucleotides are TGTGCCAGCAGTAGAAGGGACAGGGGGCGCCAGGTGAACACTGAAGCTTTCTTT.

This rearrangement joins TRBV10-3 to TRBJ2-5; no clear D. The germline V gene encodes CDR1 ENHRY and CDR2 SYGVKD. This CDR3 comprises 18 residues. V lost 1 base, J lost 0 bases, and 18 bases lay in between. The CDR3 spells CAISELPESGRYQETQYF. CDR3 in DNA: TGTGCCATCAGTGAGTTGCCCGAGTCGGGTCGGTACCAAGAGACCCAGTACTTC.

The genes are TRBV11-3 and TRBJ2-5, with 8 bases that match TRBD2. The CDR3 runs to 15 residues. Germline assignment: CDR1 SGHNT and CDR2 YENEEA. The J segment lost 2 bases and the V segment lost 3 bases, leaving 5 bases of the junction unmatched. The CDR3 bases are TGTGCCAGCAGCTTGGGAATAGCGGGACAAGAGACCCAGTACTTC. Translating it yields CASSLGIAGQETQYF.

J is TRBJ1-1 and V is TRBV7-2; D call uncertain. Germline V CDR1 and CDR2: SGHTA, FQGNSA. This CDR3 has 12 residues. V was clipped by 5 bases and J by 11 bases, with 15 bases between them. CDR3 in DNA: TGTGCCAGCAGCCCGACTAGGCCGGGGGCTTTCTTT. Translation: CASSPTRPGAFF.

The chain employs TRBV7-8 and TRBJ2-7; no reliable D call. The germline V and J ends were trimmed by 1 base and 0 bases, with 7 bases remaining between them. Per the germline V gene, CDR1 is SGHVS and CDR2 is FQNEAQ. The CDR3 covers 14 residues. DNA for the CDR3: TGTGCCAGCAGCTTAGGACATCTCTCCTACGAGCAGTACTTC. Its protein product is CASSLGHLSYEQYF.